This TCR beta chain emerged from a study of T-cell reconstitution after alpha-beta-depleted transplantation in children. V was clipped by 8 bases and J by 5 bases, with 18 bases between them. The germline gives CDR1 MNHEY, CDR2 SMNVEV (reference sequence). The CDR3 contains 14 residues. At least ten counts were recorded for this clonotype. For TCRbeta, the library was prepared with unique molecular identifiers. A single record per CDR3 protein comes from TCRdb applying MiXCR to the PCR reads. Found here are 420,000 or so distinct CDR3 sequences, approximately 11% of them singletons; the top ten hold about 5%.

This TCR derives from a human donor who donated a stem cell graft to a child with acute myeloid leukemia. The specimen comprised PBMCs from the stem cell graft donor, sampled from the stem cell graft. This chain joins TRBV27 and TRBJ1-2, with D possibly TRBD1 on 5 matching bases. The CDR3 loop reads CASPVGPGRYGYTF. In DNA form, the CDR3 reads TGTGCCAGCCCCGTCGGGCCAGGGAGGTATGGCTACACCTTC.